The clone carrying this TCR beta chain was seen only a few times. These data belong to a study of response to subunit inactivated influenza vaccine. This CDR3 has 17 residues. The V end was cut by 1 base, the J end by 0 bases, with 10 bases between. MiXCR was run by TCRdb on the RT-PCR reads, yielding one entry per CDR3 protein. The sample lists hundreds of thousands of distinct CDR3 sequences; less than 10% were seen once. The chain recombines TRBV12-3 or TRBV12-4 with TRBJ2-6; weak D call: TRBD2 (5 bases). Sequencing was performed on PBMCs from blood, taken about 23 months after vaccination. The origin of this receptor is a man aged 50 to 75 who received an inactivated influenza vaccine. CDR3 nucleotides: TGTGCCAGCAGTTTAGTCCGGAGGAGCTCTGGGGCCAACGTCCTGACTTTC. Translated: CASSLVRRSSGANVLTF.